One and the same sample provided the 23 T cell receptor beta chains below, sequenced in a study of control samples from healthy donors and cancer patients. TCRdb's table, derived via immunoSEQ multiplex PCR, lists solely in-frame clones and lacks some. Among 150,000 to 200,000 clones, nearly 90% were seen once, and the ten largest hold around 1.4%. The sample was blood. Every receptor here comes from a woman aged 50 to 65 in good health.

The V and J genes are TRBV11-2 and TRBJ1-4, with D perhaps matching TRBD1 (6 bases). V lost 6 bases and J lost 10, with 12 bases in between. Germline lookup yields CDR1 SGHAT and CDR2 FQNNGV. This CDR3 comprises 12 residues. The DNA of the CDR3 is TGTGCCAGCAGGGATTTAGGGGGAAAACTGTTTTTT. This codes for CASRDLGGKLFF.

This clone was seen only a few times. The chain joins TRBV5-1 to TRBJ2-7, with D hard to call. Germline loops: CDR1 SGHRS, CDR2 YFSETQ. The ends were cut back, 1 base at V and 2 bases at J, with 13 bases in the middle. The CDR3 spans 15 residues. CDR3 protein: CASSLNGVNPYEQYF. DNA of the CDR3: TGCGCCAGCAGCTTGAACGGTGTGAACCCCTACGAGCAGTACTTC.

The chain recombines TRBV5-4 with TRBJ1-1, with TRBD1 as a possible D gene (6 bases). Germline V gene sequence: CDR1 SGHNT, CDR2 YYREEE (reference sequence). This CDR3 contains 13 residues. Trimming cost V 2 bases and J 8 bases, with 13 bases left between them. The CDR3 region is CASSLEQGAEAFF. CDR3 in DNA: TGTGCCAGCAGCTTAGAACAGGGTGCGGAAGCTTTCTTT.

The rearrangement links TRBV5-1 to TRBJ1-1; D remains ambiguous. The CDR3 is 15 residues long. V was cut by 3 bases and J by 4 bases, with 16 bases left in between. Germline V gene data show CDR1 as SGHRS and CDR2 as YFSETQ. CDR3 bases: TGCGCCAGCAGCTCCAGCGGGGTGGAGGGCACTGAAGCTTTCTTT. As protein: CASSSSGVEGTEAFF.

The chain uses TRBV24-1 and TRBJ2-7; D may be TRBD2 (5 bases). Deletions cut 5 bases from V and 5 bases from J, with 12 bases between. Looked up from germline, CDR1 is KGHDR and CDR2 is SFDVKD. The CDR3 loop spans 13 amino acids. DNA for the CDR3: TGTGCCACCAGTGGGTCCGGGCGGGACGAGCAGTACTTC. Its translation: CATSGSGRDEQYF.

The genes are TRBV5-1 and TRBJ2-3; 12 nucleotides align to TRBD2. CDR3 length: 17 residues. Germline V gene lookup returns CDR1 SGHRS and CDR2 YFSETQ. Trimming removed 4 bases from V and 0 bases from J; junction bases left unmatched: 6. The CDR3 nucleotides read TGCGCCAGCAGCCCGAGGACTAGCGGGGCTAGCACAGATACGCAGTATTTT. Encoded protein: CASSPRTSGASTDTQYF.

V is TRBV30 and J is TRBJ2-3; possibly TRBD1 for D (6 bases). Trimming removed 1 base from V and 4 bases from J, with 15 bases in between. CDR1 and CDR2 from the germline V gene are GTSNPN and SVGIG (reference sequence). The CDR3 consists of 15 residues. CDR3 residues: CAWSEEQGWADTQYF. The CDR3 nucleotides are TGTGCCTGGAGTGAGGAACAGGGCTGGGCAGATACGCAGTATTTT.

The rearrangement uses TRBV10-3 and TRBJ2-7; tentatively, D is TRBD2 (6 bases). From germline, CDR1 is ENHRY and CDR2 SYGVKD. CDR3 length: 12 amino acids. V was shortened by 10 bases and J by 5 bases, with 15 bases between the two germline ends. The chain's CDR3 is CATGDAGHEQYF. The CDR3 DNA sequence: TGTGCCACTGGAGATGCGGGACACGAGCAGTACTTC.

The sample holds one count of this clone. The chain is built from TRBV7-9 and TRBJ2-3, with unresolved D. CDR1 SEHNR and CDR2 FQNEAQ come from the germline V gene (reference sequence). V lost 5 bases to trimming and J lost 2 bases, with 2 bases between them. The length of the CDR3 is 11 residues. CDR3: CASSPTDTQYF. The CDR3 nucleotides read TGTGCCAGCAGCCCCACAGATACGCAGTATTTT.

Written as DNA, the CDR3 is TGTGCCAGCAGCTTGCGCGCAGGGGCGGATGAAAAACTGTTTTTT. It is translated as CASSLRAGADEKLFF. V is TRBV5-4 and J is TRBJ1-4, with a tentative D call TRBD1 (6 bases). Germline loops: CDR1 SGHNT, CDR2 YYREEE (reference sequence). This CDR3 comprises 15 residues. V was pared by 1 base and J by 6 bases, with 13 bases between.

The rearrangement joins TRBV5-1 to TRBJ2-5; perhaps TRBD1 as D (5 bases). Germline V gene sequence: CDR1 SGHRS, CDR2 YFSETQ. The CDR3 length is 15 residues. Trimming removed 6 bases at V and 0 bases at J, with 15 bases between. CDR3 sequence: CASKPTTAYQETQYF. The CDR3 DNA sequence: TGCGCCAGCAAACCGACGACAGCGTACCAAGAGACCCAGTACTTC. Based on the CDR3 plus reference TRBV5-1 and TRBJ2-5, the full variable domain is KAGVTQTPRYLIKTRGQQVTLSCSPISGHRSVSWYQQTPGQGLQFLFEYFSETQRNKGNFPGRFSGRQFSNSRSEMNVSTLELGDSALYLCASKPTTAYQETQYFGPGTRLLVL.

The rearrangement uses TRBV7-2 and TRBJ2-7; 9 positions match TRBD1. This CDR3 is built from 15 residues. The V segment lost 3 bases and the J segment 3 bases; nucleotides outside the gene matches: 6. Per the germline V gene, CDR1 is SGHTA and CDR2 is FQGNSA. This CDR3 reads CASSFAGQGRYEQYF. The DNA for the CDR3 is TGTGCCAGCAGCTTTGCGGGACAGGGTCGCTACGAGCAGTACTTC.

The chain combines TRBV5-1 with TRBJ1-1; no clear D. The CDR3 loop spans 15 amino acids. CDR1 is SGHRS and CDR2 is YFSETQ in the germline V gene. Trimming removed 0 bases from V and 1 base from J, with 10 bases in between. The CDR3 reads CASSLGHPGNTEAFF. In DNA, the CDR3 is TGCGCCAGCAGCTTGGGACACCCGGGGAACACTGAAGCTTTCTTT.

This clone came up a few times. The chain couples TRBV20-1 to TRBJ2-1; 11 bases fit TRBD1. The length of the CDR3 is 10 residues. Per the germline V gene, CDR1 is DFQATT and CDR2 is SNEGSKA (reference sequence). The CDR3 loop is CRAGTGGEFF. The DNA for the CDR3 is TGCAGGGCGGGGACAGGGGGGGAGTTCTTC.

Of note for this clone: Other nucleotide sequences from this sample produce the same CDR3. The chain couples TRBV24-1 to TRBJ2-3; 13 bases align to TRBD2. Germline trimming cut 2 bases from V and 6 bases from J; bases unmatched to any gene: 1. Germline V CDR1 and CDR2: KGHDR, SFDVKD. The CDR3 consists of 15 residues. In DNA, the CDR3 is TGTGCCACCAGTGATTGGACTAGCGGGAGTGATACGCAGTATTTT. Translating it yields CATSDWTSGSDTQYF.

The chain is built from TRBV7-8 and TRBJ1-4; D might be TRBD1 (6 bases). Germline V gene sequence: CDR1 SGHVS, CDR2 FQNEAQ. Trimming stripped 0 bases from V and 8 bases from J, with 13 bases between. The CDR3 is 15 residues long. The CDR3: CASSLARGPREKLFF. In nucleotides, the CDR3 is TGTGCCAGCAGCTTAGCTCGGGGGCCAAGGGAAAAACTGTTTTTT.

The chain joins TRBV30 to TRBJ2-6; no definite D call. Germline CDR1 is GTSNPN and CDR2 is SVGIG (reference sequence). The CDR3 is 13 residues long. V was trimmed by 3 bases and J by 5 bases, leaving 8 bases between them. The CDR3 here is CAWRGHRANVLTF. CDR3 DNA sequence: TGTGCCTGGAGAGGGCACCGGGCCAACGTCCTGACTTTC.

J is TRBJ1-1 and V is TRBV7-2, with TRBD1 matching 8 bases. CDR1 is SGHTA and CDR2 is FQGNSA in the germline V gene. This CDR3 is built from 14 residues. V shed 8 bases and J 5 bases; nucleotides not matched to a gene: 10. DNA for the CDR3: TGTGCCAGCGGCTGGGACAGGTGGTCGACTGAAGCTTTCTTT. This gives the protein CASGWDRWSTEAFF.

The rearrangement uses TRBV11-2 and TRBJ1-1; D gene ambiguous. V was trimmed by 6 bases and J by 4 bases, leaving 15 bases between them. Germline V gene data show CDR1 as SGHAT and CDR2 as FQNNGV. The CDR3 is 14 amino acids. The CDR3 loop is CASRDFTEGTEAFF. The DNA of the CDR3 is TGTGCCAGCAGGGACTTCACCGAGGGCACTGAAGCTTTCTTT.

The J gene is TRBJ2-5, the V gene TRBV24-1; D remains ambiguous. There are 14 residues in the CDR3. Between the trimmed V and J ends, which lost 3 bases and 1 base, there was a span of 8 bases. Germline assignment: CDR1 KGHDR and CDR2 SFDVKD. In DNA form, the CDR3 reads TGTGCCACCAGTGATGGGTCGGCCCAAGAGACCCAGTACTTC. As protein: CATSDGSAQETQYF.

The chain carries TRBV27 and TRBJ2-3; 7 bases line up with TRBD1. CDR1 is MNHEY and CDR2 is SMNVEV in the germline V gene (reference sequence). V shed 5 bases, J shed 5 bases, and the junction held 13 bases outside the gene matches. The CDR3 consists of 16 residues. CDR3 sequence reads: CASSLQTGQRRDTQYF. The CDR3 coding sequence is TGTGCCAGCAGTCTCCAGACAGGGCAAAGGAGAGATACGCAGTATTTT.

The chain couples TRBV2 to TRBJ1-2; D gene uncertain. The CDR3 is 12 residues long. Trimming cost V 6 bases and J 3 bases, with 8 bases left between them. The germline V gene encodes CDR1 SNHLY and CDR2 FYNNEI. The CDR3 here is CASSETHYGYTF. In DNA, the CDR3 is TGTGCCAGCAGCGAGACACACTATGGCTACACCTTC.

This chain joins TRBV6-5 and TRBJ1-1; unclear D gene. Germline CDR1 MNHEY, CDR2 SVGAGI. V was pared by 6 bases and J by 8 bases, with 16 bases between. CDR3 length: 13 amino acids. The CDR3 is CASRPEPRIEAFF. CDR3 sequence (DNA): TGTGCCAGCAGACCCGAGCCCCGTATCGAAGCTTTCTTT.